This TCR beta chain was obtained from a study of cytomegalovirus exposure and HLA in healthy donors (dated by TCRdb to the late 2010s). With regard to the full study: According to an earlier analysis of 550 to 750 of the donors, about 179 million T cells yielded 100 million or so unique TCR beta sequences and about 300 Gb of sequence data. An early release covering about 600 HLA-typed donors comprised about 300 gigabases of sequencing data and around 80 million unique TCR sequences. The genetic ancestry cluster associated with self-reported Caucasian donors included 70% to 85% of the 398 genotyped donors. The study aimed to test whether signatures of past pathogen exposure could be identified by cataloging public T cell receptors. The T cell repertoires of 550 to 850 subjects were profiled by immunosequencing and related to cytomegalovirus serostatus. A separate validation cohort of 100 to 150 different subjects was used in addition to the roughly 700-subject first cohort. To predict cytomegalovirus infection status, the study combined high-throughput TCR immunosequencing, statistical association of individual TCRs with disease status, and machine learning. In a later analysis, previously published TCR beta repertoires from about 640 donors were re-analyzed and high-resolution HLA genotyping was added so that TCR occurrence patterns could be studied. Rather than drawing on any new phenotypic data, the later analysis identified candidate immune exposures from TCR beta sequences and the way those sequences occurred across donors. An earlier analysis of about 620 of the donors applied high-throughput TCR beta sequencing to assess whether each TCR beta V gene segment acted as functional or pseudogenic. Donor age, sex, ethnicity and CMV serostatus were compiled together with the repertoire data. A later genetic analysis took genome-wide SNP genotypes for about 55% of the 666 donors and used that subset as a discovery cohort. Every discovery cohort repertoire had been produced on one sequencing platform. HLA typing included class I and class II loci at four-digit resolution. Typing coverage varied by locus: 629-630 donors for A, B, C, DRB1 and DQB1; roughly 520 for DQA1; more than 600 for DPA1; approximately 470 for DPB1. A few DR-DQ haplotypes were handled as single units for association and clustering because linkage in the cohort was strong. Among about 400 genotyped donors of the cohort, an average of about 240,000 unique TCR beta nucleotide sequences was sequenced per donor, of which 15% to 20% were non-productive.

Library construction relied on the immunoSEQ multiplex PCR assay. The multiplex PCR relied on a mix of 60 forward primers for TCR Vbeta segments and 13 reverse primers for TCR Jbeta segments. A multiplex PCR assay on genomic DNA amplified the CDR3 region of rearranged TCR beta genes. The amplified TCR beta libraries were sequenced on the Illumina HiSeq System as 87-base-pair reads. For the original study's pipeline: A later analysis counted tens of millions of unique TCR beta chains across the 666 repertoires, and about 10 million of these chains were shared by at least two donors. A nearest-neighbor algorithm error-corrected the raw reads and collapsed the reads into unique sequences, merging closely related sequences to remove PCR and sequencing errors. V, D and J gene segments were assigned by aligning CDR3 sequences to IMGT reference sequences. Each retained sequence needed at least a six-nucleotide match to both a V gene segment and a J gene segment. Rearrangements were called productive when the CDR3 lacked stop codons and stayed in frame with V and J; all others were non-productive. Following IMGT convention, CDR3 was defined as the stretch from the second conserved V-encoded cysteine to the conserved J-encoded phenylalanine. In an earlier analysis of approximately 500 of the donors, sequences lacking an unambiguous match to a single V gene segment were excluded. In an earlier analysis of about 590 of the donors, a V segment was called functional when productive rearrangements were above 56.7%, and segregating when the standard deviation between donors exceeded 5%. A statistical classification framework was developed to diagnose cytomegalovirus status using the catalog of TCR beta chain sequences. In a later analysis, TCR nucleotide sequences were compared against IMGT/GENE-DB human TR gene sequences so that V and J genes could be assigned. A later analysis assigned CDR3 sequences and most-parsimonious VDJ recombination scenarios with the TCRdist pipeline. In a later analysis, every TCR beta chain was defined by the combination of its CDR3 amino acid sequence and its V-gene family, and reads without a unique V-gene family were dropped. In a later analysis, around 600 highly shared, low-generation-probability nucleotide sequences were removed to address suspected cross-contamination and a sequencing artifact. In a later analysis, a clonal expansion index was calculated for each public chain from normalized within-repertoire ranks of inferred template counts. In a later analysis, generation probabilities were computed with a VDJ recombination model fitted to out-of-frame rearrangements, and the resulting probabilities were checked against IGoR. A later analysis scored TCR-TCR, TCR-HLA and TCR-CMV co-occurrence with hypergeometric tests, applying a repertoire-size bias correction to TCR pairs. A later analysis estimated false discovery rates by permuting HLA or CMV assignments 20 times. In a later analysis, co-occurring TCRs were grouped using DBSCAN, and TCRdist sequence similarity was added for clustering within HLA-allele-positive subsets. Co-occurrence clustering excluded repertoires with fewer than 30,000 or more than 120,000 public chains, plus five with anomalous nucleotide sharing. This is the immuneACCESS table as TCRdb keeps it, with only in-frame sequences that have V and J called. A part of the clones is gone; compared with another copy, unresolved V genes explain less than half, and the rest is unexplained. The V and J calls and the clone size are those of that table, but D and trimming were determined from the DNA. Counted in this sample were approximately 97,000 clones; 80% to 85% of them appeared once. The top ten hold approximately 4% of the sample.

CDR1 and CDR2 were assigned from the germline V gene as MNHEY and SVGAGI. V is shortened by 2 bases, J by 1 base, and the region joining them spans 7 bases. CDR3 length: 14 amino acids, cysteine to phenylalanine. Only CDR3 DNA remains: 42 bases, in frame from the first base. The cohort comprised several hundred healthy bone marrow donors. Cohort members were all nominally healthy when sampled, although unrecorded immune exposures were likely present. The donor tested CMV seropositive and was one of the 289 seropositive cohort members. A peripheral blood sample was provided by each donor, and peripheral blood mononuclear cells were used for TCR beta sequencing. Genomic DNA extraction from the blood cell samples was performed with the Qiagen DNeasy Blood Extraction Kit. General findings and caveats noted by the study authors: According to a later analysis, TCR association rates differed among HLA loci, with DRB1 alleles showing the most associated TCRs and HLA-C alleles showing the fewest. Across donors, most TCR sequences were observed very rarely, whereas some public TCRs were present in many individuals. A later genetic analysis associated a missense DCLRE1C variant with V-gene and J-gene trimming of TCR beta chains, and an independent cohort replicated the association. In vitro tests confirmed that a few of the cytomegalovirus-associated TCR beta chains recognize cytomegalovirus antigens. The study gave a list of 150 to 200 TCR beta chains associated with cytomegalovirus. This cohort had only TCR beta chains sequenced, and the lack of alpha or paired-chain data limited which features could be detected. The sequencing pipeline was judged likely to have produced a cluster of highly shared sequence variants as a technical artifact. A further reported finding was that TCR beta sequences accurately predicted the HLA-A and HLA-B alleles for most subjects in the first cohort. It was suggested by the authors that the approach could potentially be generalized to other disease states and immunological phenotypes. Presence/absence analyses assumed roughly uniform sequencing depth across donors, an assumption that may not hold. The classifier was reported to diagnose cytomegalovirus status with high specificity and sensitivity in both the original and validation cohorts. Immune exposure information for the cohort was limited to CMV serostatus. Because the 87-base-pair reads could not distinguish some IMGT-functional V segments, including TRBV6-2 and TRBV6-3, those segments were excluded. In an earlier analysis of fewer than 700 of the donors, most TCR beta V segments appeared in productive rearrangements about 87% or about 30% of the time, broadly matching IMGT annotations. Compared with equally common non-associated chains, HLA-associated TCR beta chains in a later analysis were more clonally expanded and had lower generation probabilities. The earlier analysis of 450 to 700 of the donors excluded roughly 17 rarely observed V segments, including chromosome 9 orphons, because counts were too low. In a later analysis, several top co-occurrence clusters were reported to appear linked to parvovirus B19, influenza, CMV and Epstein-Barr virus. Linkage disequilibrium might explain the correlated functional status among segregating V segments, but an unknown experimental factor could not be ruled out. When HLA alleles, especially DR and DQ, strongly co-occurred, attributing TCR associations to individual alleles was difficult. Compared with the 666-donor mean, donors in an Asian-associated ancestry cluster had fewer N-insertions in productive TCRs, according to a later genetic analysis. A later analysis associated about 17,000 TCR beta sequences with specific HLA alleles at a false discovery rate of 0.05. Because HLA typing was unavailable for some donors at each locus, only the typed subset was used in association tests. A later analysis found that most CMV-associated TCR beta chains appeared HLA-restricted, with HLA associations seemingly driven largely by CMV exposure.

On this clone itself: Its antigen is still unknown. Base qualities are missing; no much larger clone stands one base away.

The source material was PBMCs. The sequence was obtained from a woman aged 65 to 85 in good health and CMV-seropositive. This receptor chain uses TRBV6-5 and TRBJ2-3, with no D gene named confidently. The sequenced DNA: TGTGCCAGCAGTTACAGAGAGGGCACAGATACGCAGTATTTT. Translated, this gives CASSYREGTDTQYF.